This is a list of T cell receptor beta chains from one sample in a study of T cells expressing NK-cell markers. TCRdb re-called the 5' RACE reads and shows each CDR3 protein once, DNA omitted. The sample's table shows about 390,000 distinct CDR3 sequences. Sequencing used blood T cells: a sorted CD56 or NKG2C T cell subset, CD4+ or CD8+ T cells, or bulk PBMC T cells (not recorded which). Every receptor here comes from a woman in her forties or fifties in good health. CDR3s include the opening cysteine and the closing phenylalanine or tryptophan.

>TRBJ1-1|TRBV20-1
CSARRNTEAFF
>TRBJ2-1|TRBV5-6
CASSWTLASSSYNEQFF
>TRBJ2-4|TRBV11-3
CASSSQGTLAKNIQYF
>TRBJ2-5|TRBV4-1
CASTKLWGKETQYF
>TRBJ2-2|TRBV12-3/TRBV12-4
CASSLESWTGWTGELFF
>TRBJ2-2|TRBV10-2
CASRSSGPTGELFF
>TRBJ2-1|TRBV11-2
CASSRLAGNNEQFF
>TRBJ2-1|TRBV3-1
CASSQVRRGLSYNEQFF
>TRBJ2-3|TRBV6-4
CASSEVQQPTDTQYF
>TRBJ2-5|TRBV20-1
CSARVLAGAGDQETQYF
>TRBJ2-1|TRBV2
CASSAPSGIRNEQFF
>TRBJ2-5|TRBV27
CASRGLSQETQYF
>TRBJ2-2|TRBV27
CASSSRRTSGRYDTGELFF
>TRBJ2-1|TRBV4-2
CASSQGARLAGVNEQFF
>TRBJ2-1|TRBV20-1
CSASRTLAGPNEQFF
>TRBJ2-5|TRBV20-1
CSASPRASRSETQYF
>TRBJ1-1|TRBV20-1
CSARNRGIGEAFF
>TRBJ2-1|TRBV7-2
CASSFKVQGQFF
>TRBJ1-6|TRBV6-5
CASSNGQGGPWSYNSPLHF
>TRBJ2-1|TRBV4-1
CASSPLTGEDEQFF
>TRBJ2-2|TRBV11-3
CASSLRDPGELFF
>TRBJ2-5|TRBV5-6
CASSLGRQLAGETQYF
>TRBJ2-5|TRBV12-3/TRBV12-4
CASSWTLQETQYF
>TRBJ2-2|TRBV11-2
CASRQTGAKHTGELFF
>TRBJ2-5|TRBV3-1
CASSPGQGKRGTQYF
>TRBJ2-6|TRBV5-1
CASRQGASVSGANVLTF
>TRBJ2-2|TRBV27
CASSFFGSPGELFF
>TRBJ1-1|TRBV5-1
CASSLDRMGNTEAFF
>TRBJ1-2|TRBV24-1
CATSESSGRGSTF
>TRBJ2-7|TRBV10-3
CATSVRTSAYEQYF
>TRBJ2-1|TRBV11-2
CASSLTTEQFF
>TRBJ2-3|TRBV5-1
CASSTGLAGVGTDTQYF
>TRBJ2-1|TRBV27
CASSDLQGSYNEQFF
>TRBJ2-7|TRBV19
CASSIVAGRADEQYF
>TRBJ2-1|TRBV20-1
CSAIAGVNNEQFF
>TRBJ2-5|TRBV29-1
CSVGGRQETQYF
>TRBJ2-1|TRBV5-1
CASSFRRAVEQFF
>TRBJ2-2|TRBV6-1
CASSDIAGYVTGELFF
>TRBJ1-6|TRBV3-1
CASSQEHAMNSPLHF
>TRBJ2-1|TRBV9
CASSVYSGGYNEQFF
>TRBJ1-4|TRBV20-1
CSARDPTGTLKEKLFF
>TRBJ2-7|TRBV28
CASKGQDPYEQYF
>TRBJ2-7|TRBV20-1
CSAFPGQAREQYF
>TRBJ2-4|TRBV13
CASSPSGGTKNIQYF
>TRBJ2-3|TRBV5-1
CASGKREGGTDTQYF
>TRBJ1-1|TRBV28
CASREQSTEAFF
>TRBJ2-1|TRBV20-1
CSARGQGHLYNEQFF
>TRBJ1-2|TRBV4-1
CASSPIGLGNYGYTF
>TRBJ1-2|TRBV12-3/TRBV12-4
CASSSARYGYTF
>TRBJ2-1|TRBV11-2
CASSLENWNEQFF